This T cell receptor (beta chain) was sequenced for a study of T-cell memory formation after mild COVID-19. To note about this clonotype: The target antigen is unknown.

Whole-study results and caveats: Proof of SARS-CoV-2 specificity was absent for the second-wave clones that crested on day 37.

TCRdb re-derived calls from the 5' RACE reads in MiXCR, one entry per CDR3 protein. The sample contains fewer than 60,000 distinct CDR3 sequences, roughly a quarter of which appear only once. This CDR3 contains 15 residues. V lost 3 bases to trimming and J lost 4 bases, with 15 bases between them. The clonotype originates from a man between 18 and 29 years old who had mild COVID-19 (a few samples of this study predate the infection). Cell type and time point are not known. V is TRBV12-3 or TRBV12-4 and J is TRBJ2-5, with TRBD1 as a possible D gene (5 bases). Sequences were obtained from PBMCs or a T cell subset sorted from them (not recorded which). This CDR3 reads CASSFGHYPGETQYF. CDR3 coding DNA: TGTGCCAGCAGTTTCGGACATTATCCGGGAGAGACCCAGTACTTC.